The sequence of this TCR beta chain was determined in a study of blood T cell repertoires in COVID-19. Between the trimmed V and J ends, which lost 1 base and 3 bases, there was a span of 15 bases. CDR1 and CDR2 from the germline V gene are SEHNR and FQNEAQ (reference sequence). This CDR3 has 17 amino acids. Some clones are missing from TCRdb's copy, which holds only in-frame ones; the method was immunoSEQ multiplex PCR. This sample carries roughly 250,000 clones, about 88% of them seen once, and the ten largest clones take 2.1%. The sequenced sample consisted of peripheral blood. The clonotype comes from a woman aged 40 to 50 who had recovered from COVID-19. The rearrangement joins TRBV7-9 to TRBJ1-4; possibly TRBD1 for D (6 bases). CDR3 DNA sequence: TGTGCCAGCAGCTTAGGTGTGGGGACATCCTCTAATGAAAAACTGTTTTTT. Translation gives CASSLGVGTSSNEKLFF.